This T cell receptor (beta chain) was obtained from a study of OX40 agonist ivuxolimab in advanced cancers. Study background: Three patients, one with hepatocellular carcinoma and two with cutaneous melanoma, achieved partial responses.

The study, taken as a whole, reports: Expanded clones belonging to CD8+ T cells outnumbered, on average, those of CD4+.

About this clone: Its antigen is not known.

Libraries were prepared by immunoSEQ multiplex PCR; TCRdb keeps only in-frame clonotypes and omits some of them. The repertoire holds 73,000 or so clones, with 70% to 90% as singletons. The CDR3 spans 14 residues. Germline assignment: CDR1 KGHSH and CDR2 LQKENI. The ends were cut back, 6 bases at V and 0 bases at J, with 12 bases in the middle. The sequencing here drew on CD4+ or CD8+ T cells sorted from blood, taken in a trial of the OX40 agonist ivuxolimab. The chain links TRBV18 to TRBJ2-7; possibly TRBD1 for D (6 bases). The sequence came from an adult with an advanced solid tumor such as melanoma, head and neck, liver or kidney cancer. The CDR3 nucleotides read TGTGCCAGCTCTCTCGACAGGCCCTCCTACGAGCAGTACTTC. Amino acid sequence: CASSLDRPSYEQYF.